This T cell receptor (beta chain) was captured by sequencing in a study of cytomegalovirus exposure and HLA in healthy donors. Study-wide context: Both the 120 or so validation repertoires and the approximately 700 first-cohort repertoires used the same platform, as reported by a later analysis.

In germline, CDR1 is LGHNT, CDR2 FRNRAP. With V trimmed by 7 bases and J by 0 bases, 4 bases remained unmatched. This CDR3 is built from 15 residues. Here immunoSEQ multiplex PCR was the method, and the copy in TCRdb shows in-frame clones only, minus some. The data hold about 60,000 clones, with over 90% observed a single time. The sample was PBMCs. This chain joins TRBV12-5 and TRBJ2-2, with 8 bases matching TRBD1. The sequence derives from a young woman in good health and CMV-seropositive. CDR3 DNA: TGTGCTAGTGCCGAGGACAGGGCGAACACCGGGGAGCTGTTTTTT. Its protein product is CASAEDRANTGELFF.